This entry lists 5 T cell receptor beta chains sequenced from one sample in a study of blood T cell repertoires in COVID-19. Clones were read by immunoSEQ multiplex PCR, and TCRdb kept only the in-frame ones, dropping some. The data show about 190,000 clones, around 86% seen once. The specimen sequenced was peripheral blood. The receptors originated from a man between 40 and 49 years old with acute or convalescent COVID-19.

V is TRBV7-9 and J is TRBJ1-1; D gene unclear. Germline CDR1 and CDR2: SEHNR and FQNEAQ (reference sequence). The CDR3 sequence is 13 residues long. The ends were cut back, 1 base at V and 1 base at J, with 4 bases in the middle. The CDR3: CASSLGENTEAFF. CDR3 DNA: TGTGCCAGCAGCTTAGGAGAGAACACTGAAGCTTTCTTT.

The chain joins TRBV6-5 to TRBJ1-2; 8 bases map to TRBD1. The germline gives CDR1 MNHEY, CDR2 SVGAGI. There are 15 residues in the CDR3. After removal of 5 bases from V and 4 bases from J, the junction contained 9 bases not matched to a gene. Here the CDR3 DNA reads TGTGCCAGCAGTCCGAGGGTGGACAGGGCCTATGGCTACACCTTC. This encodes CASSPRVDRAYGYTF.

The chain uses TRBV7-8 and TRBJ2-3; D may be TRBD2 (6 bases). Between the trimmed V and J ends, which lost 6 bases and 5 bases, there was a span of 18 bases. Germline lookup yields CDR1 SGHVS and CDR2 FQNEAQ. The CDR3 consists of 15 residues. CDR3 in amino acids: CASSLAPWRGDTQYF. The DNA of the CDR3 is TGTGCCAGCAGTCTAGCGCCCTGGCGGGGAGATACGCAGTATTTT.

The chain has TRBV7-9 and TRBJ1-1, with 7 bases identical to TRBD1. V lost 6 bases to trimming and J lost 1 base; unmatched junction nucleotides: 14. Germline V gives CDR1 SEHNR, CDR2 FQNEAQ (reference sequence). The CDR3 consists of 17 residues. The CDR3 protein is CASSLAVGQDGNTEAFF. The CDR3 DNA follows: TGTGCCAGCAGTCTCGCTGTCGGACAGGATGGGAACACTGAAGCTTTCTTT. Together with reference TRBV7-9 and TRBJ1-1, the CDR3 gives the full variable domain: DTGVSQNPRHKITKRGQNVTFRCDPISEHNRLYWYRQTLGQGPEFLTYFQNEAQLEKSRLLSDRFSAERPKGSFSTLEIQRTEQGDSAMYLCASSLAVGQDGNTEAFFGQGTRLTVV.

This clone has a single count. CDR3 sequence reads: CASSQDTVPGEQFF. Here the CDR3 DNA reads TGTGCCAGCAGCCAAGATACGGTTCCGGGTGAGCAGTTCTTC. The chain is built from TRBV3-1 (or the pseudogene TRBV3-2) and TRBJ2-1, with D unresolved. Germline V gene sequence: CDR1 LGHDT, CDR2 YNNKEL (reference sequence). CDR3 length: 14 residues. Trimming took 0 bases from V and 9 from J, leaving 12 bases between them.